This T cell receptor (beta chain) was identified during a study of blood T cell repertoires in COVID-19. Background on the study: T cells, B-cell-depleted T cells, or PBMCs provided the cDNA or gDNA that served as material.

This CDR3 spans 15 amino acids. Germline V gives CDR1 SEHNR, CDR2 FQNEAQ (reference sequence). Germline trimming cut 8 bases from V and 6 bases from J; bases unmatched to any gene: 14. This clone came up once. Sequencing was performed with immunoSEQ multiplex PCR; in TCRdb, only in-frame clones are kept and a portion is missing. The sample shows around 100,000 clones, 85% of them seen only once. The clonotype comes from a man aged 35-49 years with acute or convalescent COVID-19. The chain has TRBV7-9 and TRBJ2-3; 7 positions match TRBD2. Material for sequencing was peripheral blood. The DNA for the CDR3 is TGTGCCAGCCTCGCCGCCACGGGGGGATCGGATACGCAGTATTTT. Translated: CASLAATGGSDTQYF.